Listed below are T cell receptor beta chains from one sample, sequenced in a study of molecular identifiers for immune sequencing clone quantification. TCRdb recomputed calls from the PCR reads with MiXCR, one row per CDR3 protein. This sample carries around 460,000 distinct CDR3 sequences, about 25% of them seen once, and the ten largest clones take under 0.85%. The sequenced sample was naive CD8+ T cells from blood, with Jurkat cell RNA spiked in. Receptors were obtained from a human donor in good health. Some libraries in this study had Jurkat cell RNA spiked in. Both conserved end residues are part of each CDR3. Each record gives: J gene, clone size, V gene, D gene, CDR3 DNA, CDR3 protein. A D gene is named only where the DNA matches it firmly. Size values are once, few and many counts, or a class for expanded clones, and some rows have none.

>TRBJ2-7|few|TRBV20-1|TRBD2
TGCAGTGCTACCCGGGGGGGCGAGCAGTACTTC
CSATRGGEQYF
>TRBJ2-7|few|TRBV19|TRBD1
TGTGCCAGTGACGGGACAGGGGCCTTCACGGAGCAGTACTTC
CASDGTGAFTEQYF
>TRBJ2-7|few|TRBV9|TRBD1
TGTGCCAGCAGCATCGGACAGGGTCAGGACGAGCAGTACTTC
CASSIGQGQDEQYF
>TRBJ2-7|many|TRBV7-2|.
TGTGCCAGCAGCTTCGGGGCGGAATCCTACGAGCAGTACTTC
CASSFGAESYEQYF
>TRBJ2-2|.|TRBV12-3/TRBV12-4|TRBD2
TGTGCCAGCAGTTTTTCCCTGCGGGAGGGCCACACCGGGGAGCTGTTTTTT
CASSFSLREGHTGELFF
>TRBJ2-3|few|TRBV28|.
TGTGCCAGCAGTTTGGAGCAGGGATGGACAGATACGCAGTATTTT
CASSLEQGWTDTQYF
>TRBJ2-1|many|TRBV4-1|TRBD1
TGCGCCAGCAGCCAAGTTCCGGCGGGACAGGGGTTAAATGAGCAGTTCTTC
CASSQVPAGQGLNEQFF
>TRBJ2-1|.|TRBV27|TRBD2
TGTGCCAGCAGTCCGGCCGGGGGGGTGAGCTCCTACAATGAGCAGTTCTTC
CASSPAGGVSSYNEQFF
>TRBJ2-3|many|TRBV7-9|.
TGTGCCAGCAGCTTATCCTTCTCAGATACGCAGTATTTT
CASSLSFSDTQYF
>TRBJ1-5|few|TRBV7-9|.
TGTGCCGGCAGCCCAGGGGCCTATCAGCCCCAGCATTTT
CAGSPGAYQPQHF